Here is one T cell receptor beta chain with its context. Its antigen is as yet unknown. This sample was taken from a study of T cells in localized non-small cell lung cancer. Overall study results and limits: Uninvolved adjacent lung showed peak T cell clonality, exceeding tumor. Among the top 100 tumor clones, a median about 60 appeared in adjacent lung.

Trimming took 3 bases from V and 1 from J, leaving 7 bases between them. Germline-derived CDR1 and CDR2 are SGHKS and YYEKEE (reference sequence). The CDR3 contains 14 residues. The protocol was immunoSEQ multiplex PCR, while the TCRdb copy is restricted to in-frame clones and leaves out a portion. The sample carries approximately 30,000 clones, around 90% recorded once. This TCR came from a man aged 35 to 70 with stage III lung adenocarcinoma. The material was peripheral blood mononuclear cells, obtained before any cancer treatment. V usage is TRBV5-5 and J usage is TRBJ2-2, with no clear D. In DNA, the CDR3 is TGTGCCAGCAGCTGGAGAGAGAACACCGGGGAGCTGTTTTTT. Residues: CASSWRENTGELFF.